A single sample is the source of the 23 T cell receptor beta chains below, sequenced in a study of T cell clones after liver transplantation. Produced via immunoSEQ multiplex PCR; TCRdb's table is partial and in-frame only. The top ten clones hold 0.99% of a sample with 99,000 or so clones, 75% to 85% of them seen once. This specimen consisted of CD4+ T cells from blood, obtained before liver transplant. All receptors come from a human donor who received a liver transplant.

V gene TRBV6-6 combines with J gene TRBJ2-2; D uncertain. CDR3 length: 12 amino acids. CDR1 and CDR2 from the germline V gene are MNHNY and SVGAGI (reference sequence). Trimming stripped 11 bases from V and 2 bases from J, with 9 bases between. The CDR3 loop reads CAVGTNTGELFF. The CDR3, as DNA: TGTGCCGTGGGCACTAACACCGGGGAGCTGTTTTTT.

This clone showed up just once. The chain links TRBV7-9 to TRBJ1-1; the D is unclear. V dropped 1 base and J dropped 1 base, with 10 bases sitting between them. The CDR3 contains 15 residues. CDR1 is SEHNR, CDR2 FQNEAQ, per germline (reference sequence). The CDR3 DNA follows: TGTGCCAGCAGCTTAGAAGGTTTGGGGAACACTGAAGCTTTCTTT. Protein product: CASSLEGLGNTEAFF. Supplemented by reference TRBV7-9 and TRBJ1-1, the full variable domain reads DTGVSQNPRHKITKRGQNVTFRCDPISEHNRLYWYRQTLGQGPEFLTYFQNEAQLEKSRLLSDRFSAERPKGSFSTLEIQRTEQGDSAMYLCASSLEGLGNTEAFFGQGTRLTVV.

This chain links TRBV7-3 with TRBJ1-3; D is ambiguous. The germline CDR1 and CDR2 sequences are SGHTA and FQGTGA. The CDR3 extends over 15 amino acids. V was cut by 0 bases and J by 3 bases, with 9 bases left in between. The CDR3 here is CASSLTGGFGNTIYF. The CDR3 DNA follows: TGTGCCAGCAGCTTAACAGGAGGGTTTGGAAACACCATATATTTT.

The rearrangement links TRBV19 to TRBJ2-3; 8 bases are shared with TRBD2. Germline CDR1 LNHDA, CDR2 SQIVND (reference sequence). V trimming: 6 bases; J trimming: 3 bases; junction bases outside the gene matches: 14. The length of the CDR3 is 17 residues. Here the CDR3 reads CASSERGLAGGTDTQYF. The CDR3 DNA is TGTGCCAGTAGCGAAAGAGGGCTAGCGGGTGGTACAGATACGCAGTATTTT.

V is TRBV4-1 and J is TRBJ1-1, with D uncertain. Germline lookup yields CDR1 MGHRA and CDR2 YSYEKL. V gave up 4 bases and J gave up 1 base, with 10 bases separating them. The CDR3 sequence is 14 residues long. The CDR3 reads CASSRETENTEAFF. CDR3 bases: TGCGCCAGCAGCCGGGAGACTGAGAACACTGAAGCTTTCTTT.

V usage is TRBV6-5 and J usage is TRBJ1-2; TRBD1 matches at 10 bases. Germline trimming cut 4 bases from V and 1 base from J; bases unmatched to any gene: 6. Per germline, CDR1 MNHEY and CDR2 SVGAGI. This CDR3 spans 16 amino acids. Written as DNA, the CDR3 is TGTGCCAGCAGTTCCCAGGGACAGGGGTATAACTATGGCTACACCTTC. Translation: CASSSQGQGYNYGYTF.

The J gene is TRBJ2-7, the V gene TRBV2, with 10 bases fitting TRBD1. Trimming took 3 bases from V and 5 from J; bases not matched to a gene: 4. This CDR3 has 14 amino acids. Germline loops: CDR1 SNHLY, CDR2 FYNNEI. CDR3 sequence (DNA): TGTGCCAGCAGTGATGGGACAGGGGCAGACGAGCAGTACTTC. It specifies CASSDGTGADEQYF.

V gene TRBV9 combines with J gene TRBJ2-3; D ambiguous. The germline CDR1 and CDR2 sequences are SGDLS and YYNGEE. CDR3 size: 13 residues. Between the trimmed V and J ends, which lost 0 bases and 2 bases, there was a span of 4 bases. CDR3 residues: CASSVASTDTQYF. The CDR3 DNA sequence: TGTGCCAGCAGCGTAGCGTCCACAGATACGCAGTATTTT. The complete variable domain, with remaining parts taken from reference TRBV9 and TRBJ2-3, reads DSGVTQTPKHLITATGQRVTLRCSPRSGDLSVYWYQQSLDQGLQFLIQYYNGEERAKGNILERFSAQQFPDLHSELNLSSLELGDSALYFCASSVASTDTQYFGPGTRLTVL.

In its sample, this clone was seen a few times. The chain combines TRBV10-1 with TRBJ2-3, with D possibly TRBD2 on 6 matching bases. The CDR3 is 17 amino acids. Trimming pared 4 bases from V and 4 bases from J, leaving 21 bases between. Germline CDR1 WNHNN, CDR2 SYGVQD (reference sequence). CDR3 coding DNA: TGCGCCAGCAGTGCGCACCACGGGACTGAGGTCGCAGATACGCAGTATTTT. Residues: CASSAHHGTEVADTQYF.

This clone has just a few counts. The rearrangement uses TRBV28 and TRBJ1-2, with D maybe TRBD1 (5 bases). CDR1 is MDHEN and CDR2 is SYDVKM in the germline V gene. V lost 4 bases and J lost 2, with 14 bases in between. This CDR3 is built from 15 residues. CDR3 nucleotides: TGTGCCAGCAGTTCTGCAGGGAGGGAAAACTATGGCTACACCTTC. This encodes CASSSAGRENYGYTF.

This chain joins TRBV29-1 and TRBJ2-5; D is tentatively TRBD1 or TRBD2 (5 bases each). The CDR3 is 13 residues long. Trimming took 6 bases from V and 8 from J, leaving 19 bases between them. CDR1 and CDR2 (germline): SQVTM, ANQGSEA. The DNA for the CDR3 is TGCAGCGTAGTGACAGATTCGGCGGGTACCCAGTACTTC. As protein: CSVVTDSAGTQYF.

The chain joins TRBV30 to TRBJ1-2; the D is unclear. The CDR3 spans 14 residues. Germline values: CDR1 GTSNPN, CDR2 SVGIG (reference sequence). V dropped 5 bases and J dropped 4 bases, with 17 bases sitting between them. CDR3 coding DNA: TGTGCCTGGGATATAGGCGTCAGCCGCTATGGCTACACCTTC. As protein: CAWDIGVSRYGYTF.

A word on this clone: The sample carries other DNA sequences with the same CDR3. The gene calls are TRBV6-1 and TRBJ1-2; no definite D call. Trimming removed 0 bases at V and 4 bases at J, with 6 bases between. CDR3 size: 13 residues. Germline V CDR1 and CDR2: MNHNS, SASEGT. CDR3 sequence reads: CASSEAGGYGYTF. DNA of the CDR3: TGTGCCAGCAGTGAAGCCGGTGGCTATGGCTACACCTTC.

The rearrangement links TRBV11-2 to TRBJ2-2; D call uncertain. Germline V lookup: CDR1 SGHAT, CDR2 FQNNGV. Trimming pared 3 bases from V and 7 bases from J, leaving 3 bases between. The CDR3 is 11 residues long. For the CDR3, the DNA is TGTGCCAGCAGCTTTATCGGGGAGCTGTTTTTT. It specifies CASSFIGELFF. Combining the CDR3 with reference TRBV11-2 and TRBJ2-2 gives the whole variable domain EAGVAQSPRYKIIEKRQSVAFWCNPISGHATLYWYQQILGQGPKLLIQFQNNGVVDDSQLPKDRFSAERLKGVDSTLKIQPAKLEDSAVYLCASSFIGELFFGEGSRLTVL.

This clone was recorded once. The rearrangement joins TRBV18 to TRBJ1-5; TRBD1 aligns across 11 bases. With 3 bases clipped from V and 8 bases from J, the junction kept 3 bases outside the gene matches. The CDR3 extends over 14 amino acids. Germline-derived CDR1 and CDR2 are KGHSH and LQKENI. CDR3 in DNA: TGTGCCAGCTCACCCCGGACAGGGGGCGAGCCCCAGCATTTT. As protein: CASSPRTGGEPQHF.

The rearrangement links TRBV27 to TRBJ2-2; 12 positions agree with TRBD2. The length of the CDR3 is 18 residues. With V trimmed by 7 bases and J by 5 bases, 14 bases remained unmatched. Germline CDR1 is MNHEY and CDR2 is SMNVEV (reference sequence). The CDR3 region is CASTPIKTSGRRTGELFF. CDR3 sequence (DNA): TGTGCCAGCACCCCGATTAAAACTAGCGGGAGGAGGACCGGGGAGCTGTTTTTT.

This clone was seen only once. The genes are TRBV5-1 and TRBJ1-6; D gene ambiguous. Trimming pared 4 bases from V and 3 bases from J, leaving 8 bases between. The CDR3 is 14 amino acids. Germline V gene data show CDR1 as SGHRS and CDR2 as YFSETQ. The CDR3 region has the DNA TGCGCCAGCAGCGACACAGTCTATAATTCACCCCTCCACTTT. It specifies CASSDTVYNSPLHF.

The genes are TRBV28 and TRBJ2-2; 10 bases match TRBD2. V lost 2 bases, J lost 5 bases, and 5 bases stayed unmatched. The CDR3 length is 16 residues. CDR1 MDHEN and CDR2 SYDVKM come from the germline V gene. The CDR3 DNA sequence: TGTGCCAGCAGTTTACGGACTAGCGGCAAGACCGGGGAGCTGTTTTTT. Its protein product is CASSLRTSGKTGELFF.

The gene calls are TRBV7-2 and TRBJ1-2, with D unclear. The CDR3 length is 11 residues. Per the germline V gene, CDR1 is SGHTA and CDR2 is FQGNSA. V dropped 6 bases and J dropped 11 bases, with 13 bases sitting between them. CDR3 sequence (DNA): TGTGCCAGCAGGGGCCACGGTGGGTACACCTTC. This translates into CASRGHGGYTF.

The chain uses TRBV5-5 and TRBJ1-2, with 7 positions matching TRBD1. The CDR3 is 15 amino acids. Germline V CDR1 and CDR2: SGHKS, YYEKEE (reference sequence). Trimming removed 2 bases from V and 5 bases from J; junction bases left unmatched: 9. The CDR3, as DNA: TGTGCCAGCAGCTTAGCCGGGACAGCCTTATATGGCTACACCTTC. This sequence encodes CASSLAGTALYGYTF.

J is TRBJ1-1 and V is TRBV6-4; 7 positions match TRBD1. CDR3 length: 15 residues. Looked up from germline, CDR1 is MRHNA and CDR2 is SNTAGT. V dropped 3 bases and J dropped 1; count of bases not matched to a gene: 5. Here the CDR3 DNA reads TGTGCCAGCAGTGAAGGGACAGTAGGGAACACTGAAGCTTTCTTT. It translates to CASSEGTVGNTEAFF.

The rearrangement links TRBV5-8 to TRBJ1-1, with a weak D call TRBD1 (6 bases). The germline CDR1 and CDR2 sequences are SGHTS and YDEGEE. V was cut by 0 bases and J by 5 bases, with 11 bases left in between. The length of the CDR3 is 14 residues. The CDR3 DNA reads as TGTGCCAGCAGCTTGGGGCAGGGGAGGACTGAAGCTTTCTTT. This codes for CASSLGQGRTEAFF.

By share of the sample, this clone is medium-sized. DNA for the CDR3: TGTGCCAGCAGCCGCCTAGCGGGCCTGTACAATGAGCAGTTCTTC. The encoded protein is CASSRLAGLYNEQFF. The V and J genes are TRBV7-9 and TRBJ2-1; 8 bases are shared with TRBD2. J lost 4 bases, V lost 5 bases, and 7 bases had no gene match. Looked up from germline, CDR1 is SEHNR and CDR2 is FQNEAQ (reference sequence). This CDR3 comprises 15 residues.